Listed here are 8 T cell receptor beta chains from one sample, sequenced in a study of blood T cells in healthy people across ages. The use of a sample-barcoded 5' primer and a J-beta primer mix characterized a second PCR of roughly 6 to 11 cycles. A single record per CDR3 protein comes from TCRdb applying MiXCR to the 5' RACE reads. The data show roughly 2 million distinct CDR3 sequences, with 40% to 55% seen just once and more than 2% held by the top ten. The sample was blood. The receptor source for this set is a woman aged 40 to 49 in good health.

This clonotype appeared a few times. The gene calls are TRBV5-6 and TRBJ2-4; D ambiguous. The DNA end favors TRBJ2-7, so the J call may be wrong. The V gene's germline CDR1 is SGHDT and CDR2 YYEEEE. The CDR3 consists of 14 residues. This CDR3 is CASSLLPGSYEQYF. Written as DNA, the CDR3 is TGTGCCAGCAGCTTACTACCTGGATCCTACGAGCAGTACTTC.

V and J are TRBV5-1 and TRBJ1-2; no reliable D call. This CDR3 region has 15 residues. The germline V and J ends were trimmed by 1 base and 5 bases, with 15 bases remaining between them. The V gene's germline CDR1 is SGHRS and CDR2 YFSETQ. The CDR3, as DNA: TGCGCCAGCAGCTTGAACAGTTCCCCAACTTATGGCTACACCTTC. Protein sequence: CASSLNSSPTYGYTF.

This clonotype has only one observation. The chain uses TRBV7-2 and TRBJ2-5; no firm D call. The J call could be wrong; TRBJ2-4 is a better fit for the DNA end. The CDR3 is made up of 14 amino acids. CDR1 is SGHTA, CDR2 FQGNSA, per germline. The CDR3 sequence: CASSLAPPKNIQYF. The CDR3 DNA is TGTGCCAGCAGCTTAGCCCCCCCAAAAAACATTCAGTACTTC.

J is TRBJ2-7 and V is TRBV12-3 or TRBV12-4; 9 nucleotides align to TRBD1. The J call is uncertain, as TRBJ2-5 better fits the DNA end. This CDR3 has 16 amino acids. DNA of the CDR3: TGTGCCAGCAGTCCATCGGGGGGACAGGGCCGTGAGACCCAGTACTTC. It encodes CASSPSGGQGRETQYF.

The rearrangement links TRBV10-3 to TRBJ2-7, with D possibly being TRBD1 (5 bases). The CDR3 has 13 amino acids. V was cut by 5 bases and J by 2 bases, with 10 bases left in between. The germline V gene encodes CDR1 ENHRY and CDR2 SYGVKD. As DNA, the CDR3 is TGTGCCATCAGTTCAGGGTCCACCTACGAGCAGTACTTC. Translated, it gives CAISSGSTYEQYF.

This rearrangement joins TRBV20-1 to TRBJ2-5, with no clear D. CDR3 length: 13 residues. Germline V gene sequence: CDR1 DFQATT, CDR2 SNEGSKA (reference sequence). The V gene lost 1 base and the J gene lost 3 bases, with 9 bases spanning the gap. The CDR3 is CSARVVREETQYF. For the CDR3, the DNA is TGCAGTGCTAGAGTGGTAAGAGAAGAGACCCAGTACTTC.

This CDR3 reads CSARAPGTGADTQYF. The CDR3 region has the DNA TGCAGTGCTAGAGCCCCCGGGACAGGGGCAGATACGCAGTATTTT. This chain uses TRBV20-1 with TRBJ2-3; 10 positions agree with TRBD1. The V segment lost 1 base and the J segment 4 bases; nucleotides outside the gene matches: 5. Germline-derived CDR1 and CDR2 are DFQATT and SNEGSKA (reference sequence). The CDR3 has 15 amino acids.

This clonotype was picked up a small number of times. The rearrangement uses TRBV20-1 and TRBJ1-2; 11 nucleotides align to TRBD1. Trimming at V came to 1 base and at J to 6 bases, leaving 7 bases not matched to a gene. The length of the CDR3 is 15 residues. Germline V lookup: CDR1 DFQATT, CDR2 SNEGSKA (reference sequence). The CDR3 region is CSARASGTGGDGYTF. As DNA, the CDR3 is TGCAGTGCTAGAGCAAGCGGGACAGGGGGAGATGGCTACACCTTC.